The T cell receptor (beta chain) described here comes from a study of blood T cell repertoires in COVID-19. Assay: immunoSEQ multiplex PCR; the TCRdb copy retains only in-frame clones and omits some. The sample lists about 90,000 clones; approximately 86% were seen once. The sample taken for sequencing was peripheral blood. The clonotype originates from a woman aged 70-85 years with active or convalescent COVID-19.

CDR3 sequence reads: CASSLQGGGRNTEAFF. DNA of the CDR3: TGCGCCAGCAGCTTGCAAGGGGGCGGACGGAACACTGAAGCTTTCTTT. The chain recombines TRBV5-1 with TRBJ1-1; 7 bases agree with TRBD1. Germline V gene sequence: CDR1 SGHRS, CDR2 YFSETQ. V was clipped by 1 base and J by 1 base; unmatched bases: 7. There are 16 residues in the CDR3.